This T cell receptor (beta chain) emerged from a study of shared clonotypes between healthy human individuals. All the donors were Caucasian adults who lived in Nashville, Tennessee. V shed 2 bases and J shed 4 bases, with 14 bases lying between them. CDR1 is KGHSH and CDR2 is LQKENI in the germline V gene. This CDR3 contains 15 residues. The sample holds one count of this clone. The repertoire was sequenced with immunoSEQ multiplex PCR; TCRdb's copy has only in-frame clones and lacks some. The sample holds roughly 1,500,000 clones, around 98% seen once. The sequenced sample consisted of naive CD4+ T cells sorted from blood. This sample's subset: CD45RA+ positively selected. V is TRBV18 and J is TRBJ1-2; perhaps TRBD1 as D (6 bases). The clonotype originates from a man younger than 40 in good health. Written as DNA, the CDR3 is TGTGCCAGCTCACCAGCCCCACAGGGAACCTATGGCTACACCTTC. Translated: CASSPAPQGTYGYTF.